This T cell receptor beta chain was profiled in a study of blood T cell repertoires in COVID-19. Clones were read by immunoSEQ multiplex PCR, and TCRdb kept only the in-frame ones, dropping some. Of about 670,000 clones listed, around 89% are singletons. The sample taken for sequencing was peripheral blood. The TCR sequence derives from a woman aged 18-29 years with acute or convalescent COVID-19.

The chain's CDR3 is CASSSGTPNNSPLHF. The CDR3 DNA reads as TGTGCCAGCAGCTCGGGGACACCAAATAATTCACCCCTCCACTTT. V and J are TRBV5-6 and TRBJ1-6; the D gene is possibly TRBD1 (6 bases). CDR1 and CDR2 (germline): SGHDT, YYEEEE. V gave up 3 bases and J gave up 5 bases, with 12 bases separating them. The CDR3 has 15 amino acids.